This T cell receptor beta chain is from a study of T-cell reconstitution after alpha-beta-depleted transplantation in children. Germline CDR1 is DFQATT and CDR2 is SNEGSKA (reference sequence). The CDR3 spans 11 residues. The V gene lost 2 bases and the J gene lost 11 bases, with 12 bases spanning the gap. The library targeted TCRbeta and was prepared with unique molecular identifiers. TCRdb reprocessed the PCR reads via MiXCR and lists one record per CDR3 protein. Of 500,000 to 600,000 distinct CDR3 sequences detected, more than 20% appear once; the ten largest clones hold less than 40%. The sequence was collected from a boy in the first two years of life with Wiskott-Aldrich syndrome, due to receive a stem cell transplant. Sequenced material: PBMCs, taken before TCRalphabeta/CD19-depleted stem cell transplant. The rearrangement joins TRBV20-1 to TRBJ1-1; D gene uncertain. As DNA, the CDR3 is TGCAGTGCTAGACACAGAAGGGTCGCTTTCTTT. Its translation: CSARHRRVAFF.